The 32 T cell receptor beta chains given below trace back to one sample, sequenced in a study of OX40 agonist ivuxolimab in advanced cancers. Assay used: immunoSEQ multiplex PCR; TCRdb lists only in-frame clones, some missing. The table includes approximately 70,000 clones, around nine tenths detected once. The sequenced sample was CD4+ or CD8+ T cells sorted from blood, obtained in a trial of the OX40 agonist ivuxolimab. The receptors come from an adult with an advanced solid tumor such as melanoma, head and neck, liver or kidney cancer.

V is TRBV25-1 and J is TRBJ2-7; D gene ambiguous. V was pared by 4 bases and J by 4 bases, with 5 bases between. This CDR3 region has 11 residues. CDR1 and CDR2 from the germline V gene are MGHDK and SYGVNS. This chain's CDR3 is CASSAVYEQYF. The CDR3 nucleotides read TGTGCCAGCAGTGCCGTATACGAGCAGTACTTC.

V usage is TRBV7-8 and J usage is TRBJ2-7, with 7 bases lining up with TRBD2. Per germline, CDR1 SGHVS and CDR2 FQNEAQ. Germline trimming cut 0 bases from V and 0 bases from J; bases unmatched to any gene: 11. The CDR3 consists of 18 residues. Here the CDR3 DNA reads TGTGCCAGCAGCTTAGCGGTCCTCTTAGCGGGCGCCTCCTACGAGCAGTACTTC. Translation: CASSLAVLLAGASYEQYF.

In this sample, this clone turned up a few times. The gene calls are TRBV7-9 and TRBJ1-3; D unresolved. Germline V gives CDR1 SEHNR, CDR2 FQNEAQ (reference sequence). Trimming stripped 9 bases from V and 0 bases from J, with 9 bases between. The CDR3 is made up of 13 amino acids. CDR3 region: CARQNFSGNTIYF. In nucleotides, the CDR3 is TGTGCCAGACAGAACTTCTCTGGAAACACCATATATTTT.

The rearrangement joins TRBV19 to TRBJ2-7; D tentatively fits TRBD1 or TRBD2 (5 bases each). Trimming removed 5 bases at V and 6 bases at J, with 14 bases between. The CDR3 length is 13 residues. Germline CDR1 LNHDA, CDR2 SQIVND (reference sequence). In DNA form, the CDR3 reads TGTGCCAGTAGTTTCAGGGACGTAAGCGAGCAGTACTTC. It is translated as CASSFRDVSEQYF.

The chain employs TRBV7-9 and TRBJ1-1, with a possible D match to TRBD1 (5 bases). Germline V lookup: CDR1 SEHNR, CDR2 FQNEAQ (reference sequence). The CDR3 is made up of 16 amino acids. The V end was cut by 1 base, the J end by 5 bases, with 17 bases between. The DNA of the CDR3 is TGTGCCAGCAGCTTAGATGTTCGGAGGGGCCGGACTGAAGCTTTCTTT. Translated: CASSLDVRRGRTEAFF. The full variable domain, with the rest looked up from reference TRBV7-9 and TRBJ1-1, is DTGVSQNPRHKITKRGQNVTFRCDPISEHNRLYWYRQTLGQGPEFLTYFQNEAQLEKSRLLSDRFSAERPKGSFSTLEIQRTEQGDSAMYLCASSLDVRRGRTEAFFGQGTRLTVV.

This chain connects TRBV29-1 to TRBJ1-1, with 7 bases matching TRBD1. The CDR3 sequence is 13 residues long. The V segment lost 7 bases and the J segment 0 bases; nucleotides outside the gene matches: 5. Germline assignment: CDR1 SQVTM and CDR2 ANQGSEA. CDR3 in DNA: TGCAGCGCACTGGGACAGATGAACACTGAAGCTTTCTTT. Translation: CSALGQMNTEAFF.

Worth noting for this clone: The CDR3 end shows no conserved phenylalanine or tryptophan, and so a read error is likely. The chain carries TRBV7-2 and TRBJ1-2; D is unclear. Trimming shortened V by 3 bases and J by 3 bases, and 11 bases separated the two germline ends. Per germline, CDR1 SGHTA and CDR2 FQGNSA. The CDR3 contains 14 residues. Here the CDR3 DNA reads TGTGCCAGCAGCTTCTCAGAAAAATACTATGGCTACACCCTC. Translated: CASSFSEKYYGYTL.

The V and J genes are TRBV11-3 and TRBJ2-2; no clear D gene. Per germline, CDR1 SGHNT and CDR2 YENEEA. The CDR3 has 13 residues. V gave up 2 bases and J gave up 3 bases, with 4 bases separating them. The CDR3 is CASSLLDTGELFF. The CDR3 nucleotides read TGTGCCAGCAGCTTATTGGACACCGGGGAGCTGTTTTTT.

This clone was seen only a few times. The CDR3 protein is CASSLNPLARETQYF. The CDR3 bases are TGTGCCAGCAGCTTAAACCCCCTCGCGAGGGAGACCCAGTACTTC. The chain carries TRBV11-2 and TRBJ2-5; D gene ambiguous. The germline CDR1 and CDR2 sequences are SGHAT and FQNNGV. V dropped 2 bases and J dropped 5 bases, with 15 bases sitting between them. The CDR3 sequence is 15 residues long.

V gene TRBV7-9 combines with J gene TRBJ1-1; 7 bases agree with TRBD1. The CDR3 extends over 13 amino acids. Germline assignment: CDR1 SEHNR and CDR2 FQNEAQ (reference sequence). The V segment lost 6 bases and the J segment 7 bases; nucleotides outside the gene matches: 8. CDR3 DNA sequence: TGTGCCAGCAGACCTACAGGGGTACTTGAAGCTTTCTTT. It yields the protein CASRPTGVLEAFF.

The CDR3: CASSQDRGGSYEQYF. CDR3 nucleotide sequence: TGTGCCAGCAGCCAAGATCGTGGGGGATCCTACGAGCAGTACTTC. The chain combines TRBV4-2 with TRBJ2-7; D might be TRBD1 or TRBD2, each matching 5 bases. The CDR3 covers 15 residues. Germline V CDR1 and CDR2: LGHNA, YNFKEQ. Trimming took 0 bases from V and 1 from J, leaving 10 bases between them.

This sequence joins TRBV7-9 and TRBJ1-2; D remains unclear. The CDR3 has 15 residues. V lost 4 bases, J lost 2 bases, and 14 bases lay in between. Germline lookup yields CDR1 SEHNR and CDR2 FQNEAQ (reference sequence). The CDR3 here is CASSSTDNTNYGYTF. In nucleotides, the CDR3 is TGTGCCAGCAGCTCGACCGACAATACCAACTATGGCTACACCTTC.

CDR3 residues: CSASLEKLFF. In DNA, the CDR3 is TGCAGTGCTAGTCTTGAAAAACTGTTTTTT. V gene TRBV20-1 combines with J gene TRBJ1-4, with unresolved D. The V gene lost 3 bases and the J gene lost 7 bases, with 3 bases spanning the gap. Germline V gene lookup returns CDR1 DFQATT and CDR2 SNEGSKA (reference sequence). The CDR3 totals 10 residues.

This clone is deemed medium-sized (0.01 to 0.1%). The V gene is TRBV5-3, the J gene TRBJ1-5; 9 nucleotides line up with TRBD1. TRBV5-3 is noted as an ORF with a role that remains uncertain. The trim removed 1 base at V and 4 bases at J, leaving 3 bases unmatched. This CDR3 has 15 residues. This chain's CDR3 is CARSLYRGPNQPQHF. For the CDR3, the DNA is TGTGCCAGAAGCTTGTACAGGGGGCCGAATCAGCCCCAGCATTTT.

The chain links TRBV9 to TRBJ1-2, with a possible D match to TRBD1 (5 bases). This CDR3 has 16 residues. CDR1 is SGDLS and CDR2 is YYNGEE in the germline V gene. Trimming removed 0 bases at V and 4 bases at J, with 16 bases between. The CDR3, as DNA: TGTGCCAGCAGCGTAGAGGCGGGCGGGACGCGCTATGGCTACACCTTC. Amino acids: CASSVEAGGTRYGYTF.

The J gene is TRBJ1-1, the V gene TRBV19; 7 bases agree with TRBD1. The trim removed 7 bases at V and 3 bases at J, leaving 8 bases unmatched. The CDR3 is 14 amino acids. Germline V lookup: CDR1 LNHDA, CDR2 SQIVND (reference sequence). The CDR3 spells CASTTGPRDTEAFF. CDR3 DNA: TGTGCCAGTACGACAGGGCCTAGGGACACTGAAGCTTTCTTT.

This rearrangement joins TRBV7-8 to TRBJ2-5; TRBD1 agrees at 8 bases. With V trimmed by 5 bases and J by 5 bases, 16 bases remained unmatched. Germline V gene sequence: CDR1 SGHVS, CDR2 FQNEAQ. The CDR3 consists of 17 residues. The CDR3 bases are TGTGCCAGCAGCATAACTCCGAGACAGGGGAGTATGGAGACCCAGTACTTC. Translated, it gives CASSITPRQGSMETQYF.

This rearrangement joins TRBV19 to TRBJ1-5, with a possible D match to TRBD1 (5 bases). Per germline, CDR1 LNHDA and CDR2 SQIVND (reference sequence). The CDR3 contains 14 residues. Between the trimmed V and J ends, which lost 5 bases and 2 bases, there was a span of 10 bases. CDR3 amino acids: CASSPQGGNQPQHF. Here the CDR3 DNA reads TGTGCCAGTAGTCCTCAGGGTGGCAATCAGCCCCAGCATTTT.

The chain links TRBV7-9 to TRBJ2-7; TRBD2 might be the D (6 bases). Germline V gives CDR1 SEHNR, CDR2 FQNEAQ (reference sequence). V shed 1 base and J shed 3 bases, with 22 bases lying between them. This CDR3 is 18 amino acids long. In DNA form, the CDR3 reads TGTGCCAGCAGCTTAGGTTCATTACTCACTAGCCTAAACTACGAGCAGTACTTC. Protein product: CASSLGSLLTSLNYEQYF.

The CDR3 nucleotides are TGTGCCAGCGGCGCAGGGTTCTACGAGCAGTACTTC. Translation gives CASGAGFYEQYF. The chain has TRBV7-2 and TRBJ2-7; TRBD1 might be the D (5 bases). This CDR3 comprises 12 residues. Germline V CDR1 and CDR2: SGHTA, FQGNSA. Trimming removed 8 bases at V and 3 bases at J, with 11 bases between.

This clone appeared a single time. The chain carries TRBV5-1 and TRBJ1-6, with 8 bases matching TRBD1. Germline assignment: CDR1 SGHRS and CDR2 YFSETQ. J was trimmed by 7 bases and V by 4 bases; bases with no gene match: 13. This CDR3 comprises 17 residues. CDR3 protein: CASSVGGTGGLNSPLHF. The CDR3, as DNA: TGCGCCAGCAGCGTAGGGGGGACAGGAGGTCTAAATTCACCCCTCCACTTT.

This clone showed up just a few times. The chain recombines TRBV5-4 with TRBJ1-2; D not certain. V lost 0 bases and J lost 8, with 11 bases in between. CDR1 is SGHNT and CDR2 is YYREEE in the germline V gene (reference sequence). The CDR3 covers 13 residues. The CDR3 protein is CASSLEQWGGYTF. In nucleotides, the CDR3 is TGTGCCAGCAGCTTGGAACAGTGGGGAGGCTACACCTTC.

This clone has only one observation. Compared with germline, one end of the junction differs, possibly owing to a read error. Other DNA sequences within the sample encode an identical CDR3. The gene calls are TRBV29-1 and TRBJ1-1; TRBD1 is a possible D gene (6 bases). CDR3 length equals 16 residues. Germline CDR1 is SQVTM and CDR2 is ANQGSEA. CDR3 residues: CSVGVQGTVRGTEAFF. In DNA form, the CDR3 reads TGCAGCGTTGGGGTGCAGGGGACCGTCCGCGGCACTGAAGCCTTCTTT.

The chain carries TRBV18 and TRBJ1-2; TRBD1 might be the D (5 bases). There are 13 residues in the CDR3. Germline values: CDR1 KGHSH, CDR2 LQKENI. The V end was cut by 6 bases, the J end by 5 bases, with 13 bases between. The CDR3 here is CASSLGEEYGYTF. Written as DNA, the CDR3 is TGTGCCAGCTCGCTAGGGGAGGAATATGGCTACACCTTC.

CDR3 sequence reads: CAISDMTDTQYF. The CDR3 region has the DNA TGTGCCATCAGTGATATGACAGATACGCAGTATTTT. This chain connects TRBV10-3 to TRBJ2-3; D unresolved. With 3 bases removed from V and 3 bases from J, the gap between germline ends came to 4 bases. Per germline, CDR1 ENHRY and CDR2 SYGVKD. This CDR3 contains 12 residues.

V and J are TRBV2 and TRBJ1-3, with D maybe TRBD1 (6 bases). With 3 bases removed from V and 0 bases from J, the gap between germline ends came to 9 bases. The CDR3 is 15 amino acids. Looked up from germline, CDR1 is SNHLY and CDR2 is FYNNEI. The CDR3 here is CASSDDRSSGNTIYF. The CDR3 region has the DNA TGTGCCAGCAGTGACGACAGGAGCTCTGGAAACACCATATATTTT.

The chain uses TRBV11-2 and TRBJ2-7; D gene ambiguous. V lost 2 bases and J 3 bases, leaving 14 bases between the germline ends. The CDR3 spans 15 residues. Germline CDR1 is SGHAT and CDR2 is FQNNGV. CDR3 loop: CASSLIFSEFYEQYF. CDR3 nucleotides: TGTGCCAGCAGCTTAATCTTCAGCGAGTTCTACGAGCAGTACTTC.

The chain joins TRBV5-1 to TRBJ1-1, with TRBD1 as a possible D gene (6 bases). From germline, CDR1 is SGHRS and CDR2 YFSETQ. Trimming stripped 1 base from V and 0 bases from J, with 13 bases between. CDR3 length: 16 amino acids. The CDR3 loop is CASSLMATGMNTEAFF. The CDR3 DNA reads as TGCGCCAGCAGCTTGATGGCGACAGGAATGAACACTGAAGCTTTCTTT.

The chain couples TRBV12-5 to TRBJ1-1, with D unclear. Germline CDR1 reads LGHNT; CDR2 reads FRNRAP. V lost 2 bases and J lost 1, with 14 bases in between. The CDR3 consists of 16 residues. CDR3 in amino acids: CASGLPSRCSNTEAFF. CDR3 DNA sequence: TGTGCTAGTGGTTTGCCCTCCCGTTGTTCGAACACTGAAGCTTTCTTT.

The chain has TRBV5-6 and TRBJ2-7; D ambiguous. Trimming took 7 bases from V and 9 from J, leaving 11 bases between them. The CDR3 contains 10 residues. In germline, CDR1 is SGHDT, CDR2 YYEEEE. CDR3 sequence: CASQRAWQYF. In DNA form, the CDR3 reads TGTGCCAGCCAACGGGCGTGGCAGTACTTC.

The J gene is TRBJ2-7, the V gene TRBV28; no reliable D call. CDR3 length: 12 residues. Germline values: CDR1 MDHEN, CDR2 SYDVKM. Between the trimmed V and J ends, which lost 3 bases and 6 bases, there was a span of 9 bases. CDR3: CASSFRVGEQYF. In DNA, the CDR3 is TGTGCCAGCAGTTTTCGGGTTGGCGAGCAGTACTTC.

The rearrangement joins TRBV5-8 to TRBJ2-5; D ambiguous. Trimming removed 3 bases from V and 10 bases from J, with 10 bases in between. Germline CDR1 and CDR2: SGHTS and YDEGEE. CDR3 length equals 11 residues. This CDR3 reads CASSYVSNQYF. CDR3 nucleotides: TGTGCCAGCAGCTATGTGAGCAACCAGTACTTC.